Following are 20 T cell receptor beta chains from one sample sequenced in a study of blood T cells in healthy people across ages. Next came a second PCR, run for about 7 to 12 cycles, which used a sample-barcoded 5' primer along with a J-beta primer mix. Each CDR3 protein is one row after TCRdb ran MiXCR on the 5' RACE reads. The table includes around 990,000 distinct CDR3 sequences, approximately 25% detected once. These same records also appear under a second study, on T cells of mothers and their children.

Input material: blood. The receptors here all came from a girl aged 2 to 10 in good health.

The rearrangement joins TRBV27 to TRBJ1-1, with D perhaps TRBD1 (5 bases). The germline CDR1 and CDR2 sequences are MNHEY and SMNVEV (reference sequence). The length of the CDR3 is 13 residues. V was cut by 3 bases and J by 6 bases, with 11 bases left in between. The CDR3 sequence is CASSFFWGAEAFF. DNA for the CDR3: TGTGCCAGCAGTTTTTTCTGGGGGGCTGAAGCTTTCTTT.

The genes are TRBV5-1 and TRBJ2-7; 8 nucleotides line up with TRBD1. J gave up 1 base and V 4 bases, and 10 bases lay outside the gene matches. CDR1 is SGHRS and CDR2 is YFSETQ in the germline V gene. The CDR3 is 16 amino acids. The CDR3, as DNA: TGCGCCAGCAGCCCACTTCTGAGACAGGGGTCCTACGAGCAGTACTTC. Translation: CASSPLLRQGSYEQYF.

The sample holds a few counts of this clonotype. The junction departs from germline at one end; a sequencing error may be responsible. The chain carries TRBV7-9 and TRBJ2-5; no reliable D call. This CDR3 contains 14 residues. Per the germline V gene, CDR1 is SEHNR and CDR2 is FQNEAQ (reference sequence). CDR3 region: CASSLGASEETQCF. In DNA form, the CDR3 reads TGTGCCAGCAGCTTAGGGGCCAGCGAAGAGACCCAGTGCTTC. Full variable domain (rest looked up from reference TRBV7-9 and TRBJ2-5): DTGVSQNPRHKITKRGQNVTFRCDPISEHNRLYWYRQTLGQGPEFLTYFQNEAQLEKSRLLSDRFSAERPKGSFSTLEIQRTEQGDSAMYLCASSLGASEETQCFGPGTRLLVL.

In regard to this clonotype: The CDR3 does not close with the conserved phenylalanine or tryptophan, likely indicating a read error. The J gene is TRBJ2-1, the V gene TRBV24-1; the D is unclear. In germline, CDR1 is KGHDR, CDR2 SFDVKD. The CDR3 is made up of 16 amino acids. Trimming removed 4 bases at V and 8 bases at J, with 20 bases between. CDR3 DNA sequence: TGTGCCACCAGTGACCCGACTTCGGGCCCCTATTATGAGCAGTTCTTG. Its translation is CATSDPTSGPYYEQFL.

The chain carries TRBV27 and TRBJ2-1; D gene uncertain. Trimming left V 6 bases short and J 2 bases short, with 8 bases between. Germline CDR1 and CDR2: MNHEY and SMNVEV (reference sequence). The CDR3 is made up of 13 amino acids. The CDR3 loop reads CASRDSTYNEQFF. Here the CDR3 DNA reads TGTGCCAGCAGAGACTCCACCTACAATGAGCAGTTCTTC.

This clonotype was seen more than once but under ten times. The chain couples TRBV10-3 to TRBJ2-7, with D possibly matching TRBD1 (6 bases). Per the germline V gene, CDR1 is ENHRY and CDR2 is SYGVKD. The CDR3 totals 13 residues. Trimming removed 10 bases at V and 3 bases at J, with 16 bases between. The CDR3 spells CATLRDTGYEQYF. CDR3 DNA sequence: TGTGCCACGCTAAGGGACACGGGCTACGAGCAGTACTTC.

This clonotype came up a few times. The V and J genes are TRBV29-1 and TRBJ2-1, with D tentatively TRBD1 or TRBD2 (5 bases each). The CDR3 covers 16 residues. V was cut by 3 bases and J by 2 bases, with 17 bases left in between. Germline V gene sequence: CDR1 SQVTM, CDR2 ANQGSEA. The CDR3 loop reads CSVDGDPRRTYNEQFF. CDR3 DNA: TGCAGCGTTGATGGGGACCCCCGGCGTACCTACAATGAGCAGTTCTTC.

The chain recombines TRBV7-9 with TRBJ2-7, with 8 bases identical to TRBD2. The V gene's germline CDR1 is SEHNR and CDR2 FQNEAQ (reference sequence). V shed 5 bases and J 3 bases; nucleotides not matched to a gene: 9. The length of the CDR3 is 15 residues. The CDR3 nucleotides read TGTGCCAGCAGCCCCGGGGGGGGTTGGATCTACGAGCAGTACTTC. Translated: CASSPGGGWIYEQYF.

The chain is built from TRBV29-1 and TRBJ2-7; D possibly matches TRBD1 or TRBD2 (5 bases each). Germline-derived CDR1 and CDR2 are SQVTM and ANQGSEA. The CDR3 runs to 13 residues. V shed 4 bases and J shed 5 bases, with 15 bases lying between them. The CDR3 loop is CSVVVRQGDEQYF. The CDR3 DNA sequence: TGCAGCGTTGTTGTTAGGCAGGGAGACGAGCAGTACTTC.

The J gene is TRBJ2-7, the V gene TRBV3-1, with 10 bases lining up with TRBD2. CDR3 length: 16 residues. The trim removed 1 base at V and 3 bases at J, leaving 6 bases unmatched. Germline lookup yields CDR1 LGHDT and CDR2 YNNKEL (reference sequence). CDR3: CASSQAWTSGIYEQYF. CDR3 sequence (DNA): TGTGCCAGCAGCCAAGCGTGGACTAGCGGTATCTACGAGCAGTACTTC.

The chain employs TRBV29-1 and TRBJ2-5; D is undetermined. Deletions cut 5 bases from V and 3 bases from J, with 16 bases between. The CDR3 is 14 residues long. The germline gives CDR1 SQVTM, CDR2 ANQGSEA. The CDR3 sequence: CSVSPPLLEETQYF. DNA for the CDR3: TGCAGCGTTTCCCCCCCGTTACTTGAAGAGACCCAGTACTTC.

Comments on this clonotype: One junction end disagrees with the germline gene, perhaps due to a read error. The CDR3 protein is CVSSPTGTEETQYF. DNA for the CDR3: TGTGTCAGCAGCCCCACCGGGACGGAAGAGACCCAGTACTTC. The chain carries TRBV7-2 and TRBJ2-5; the D gene could be TRBD1 or TRBD2 (5 bases each). CDR1 and CDR2 (germline): SGHTA, FQGNSA. This CDR3 is built from 14 residues. The full variable domain, in which reference TRBV7-2 and TRBJ2-5 provide the parts outside the CDR3, is GAGVSQSPSNKVTEKGKDVELRCDPISGHTALYWYRQSLGQGLEFLIYFQGNSAPDKSGLPSDRFSAERTGGSVSTLTIQRTQQEDSAVYLCVSSPTGTEETQYFGPGTRLLVL.

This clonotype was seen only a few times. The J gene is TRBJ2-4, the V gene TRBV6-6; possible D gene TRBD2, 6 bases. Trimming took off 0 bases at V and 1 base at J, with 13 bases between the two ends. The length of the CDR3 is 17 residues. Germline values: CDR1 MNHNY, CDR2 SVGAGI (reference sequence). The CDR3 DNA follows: TGTGCCAGCAGTTACTCGATAGCGGCCGAGGCCAAAAACATTCAGTACTTC. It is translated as CASSYSIAAEAKNIQYF.

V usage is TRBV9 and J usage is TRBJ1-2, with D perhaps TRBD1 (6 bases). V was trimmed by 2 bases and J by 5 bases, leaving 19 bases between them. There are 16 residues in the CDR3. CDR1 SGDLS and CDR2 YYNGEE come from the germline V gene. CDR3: CASSVSRGEGEYGYTF. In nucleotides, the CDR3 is TGTGCCAGCAGCGTCTCCAGGGGAGAGGGAGAATATGGCTACACCTTC.

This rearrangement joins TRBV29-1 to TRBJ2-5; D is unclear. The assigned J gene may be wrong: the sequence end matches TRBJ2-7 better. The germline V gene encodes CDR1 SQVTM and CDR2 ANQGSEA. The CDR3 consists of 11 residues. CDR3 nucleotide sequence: TGCAGCGTTGTTGAAAGGTACGAGCAGTACTTC. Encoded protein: CSVVERYEQYF.

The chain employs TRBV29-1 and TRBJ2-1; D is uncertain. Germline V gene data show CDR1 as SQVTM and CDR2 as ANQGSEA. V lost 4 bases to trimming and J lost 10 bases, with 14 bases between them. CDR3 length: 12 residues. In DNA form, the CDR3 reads TGCAGCGTTGTGGGCGGATTGGGGGAGCAGTTCTTC. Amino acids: CSVVGGLGEQFF.

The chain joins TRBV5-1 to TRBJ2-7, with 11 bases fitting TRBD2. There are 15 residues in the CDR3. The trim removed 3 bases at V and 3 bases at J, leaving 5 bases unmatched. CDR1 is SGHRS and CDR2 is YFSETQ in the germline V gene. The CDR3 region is CASSWTSGPGYEQYF. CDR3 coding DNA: TGCGCCAGCAGCTGGACTAGCGGGCCGGGCTACGAGCAGTACTTC.

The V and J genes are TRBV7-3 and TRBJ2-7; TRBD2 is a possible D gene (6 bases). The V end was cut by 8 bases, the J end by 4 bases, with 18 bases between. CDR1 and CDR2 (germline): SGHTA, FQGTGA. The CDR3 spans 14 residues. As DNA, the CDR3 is TGTGCCAGCCGTCCTGGCGGGGTGAGGTACGAGCAGTACTTC. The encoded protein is CASRPGGVRYEQYF.

CDR3 in amino acids: CASSTNPGGGNEQFF. In nucleotides, the CDR3 is TGTGCCAGTAGTACCAACCCCGGTGGGGGCAATGAGCAGTTCTTC. The chain recombines TRBV19 with TRBJ2-1; D is tentatively TRBD1 or TRBD2 (5 bases each). The V gene's germline CDR1 is LNHDA and CDR2 SQIVND (reference sequence). This CDR3 spans 15 amino acids. Trimming stripped 4 bases from V and 6 bases from J, with 16 bases between.

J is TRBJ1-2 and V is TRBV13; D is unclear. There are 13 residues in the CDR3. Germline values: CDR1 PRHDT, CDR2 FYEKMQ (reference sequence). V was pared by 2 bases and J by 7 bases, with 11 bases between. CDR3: CASSLMRDFGYTF. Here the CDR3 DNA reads TGTGCCAGCAGCTTAATGCGGGATTTTGGCTACACCTTC.